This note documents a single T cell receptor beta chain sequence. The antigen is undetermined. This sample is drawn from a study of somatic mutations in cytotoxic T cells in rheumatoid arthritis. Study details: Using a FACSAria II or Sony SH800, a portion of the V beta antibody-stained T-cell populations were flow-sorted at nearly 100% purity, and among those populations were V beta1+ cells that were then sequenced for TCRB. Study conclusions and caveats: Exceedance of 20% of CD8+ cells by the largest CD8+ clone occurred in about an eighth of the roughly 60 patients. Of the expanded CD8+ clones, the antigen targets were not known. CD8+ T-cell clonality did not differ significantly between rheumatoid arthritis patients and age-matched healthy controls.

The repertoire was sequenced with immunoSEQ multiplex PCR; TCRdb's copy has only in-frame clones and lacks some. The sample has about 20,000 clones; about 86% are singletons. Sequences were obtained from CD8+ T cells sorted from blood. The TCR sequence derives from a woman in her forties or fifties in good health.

The CDR3 reads CASSPTGTGDEQFF. The CDR3 DNA sequence: TGCGCCAGCAGCCCAACCGGGACAGGGGACGAGCAGTTCTTC. This chain links TRBV4-3 with TRBJ2-1, with TRBD1 matching 10 bases. This CDR3 comprises 14 residues. CDR1 and CDR2 from the germline V gene are LGHNA and YSLEER. J was trimmed by 10 bases and V by 4 bases; bases with no gene match: 7.